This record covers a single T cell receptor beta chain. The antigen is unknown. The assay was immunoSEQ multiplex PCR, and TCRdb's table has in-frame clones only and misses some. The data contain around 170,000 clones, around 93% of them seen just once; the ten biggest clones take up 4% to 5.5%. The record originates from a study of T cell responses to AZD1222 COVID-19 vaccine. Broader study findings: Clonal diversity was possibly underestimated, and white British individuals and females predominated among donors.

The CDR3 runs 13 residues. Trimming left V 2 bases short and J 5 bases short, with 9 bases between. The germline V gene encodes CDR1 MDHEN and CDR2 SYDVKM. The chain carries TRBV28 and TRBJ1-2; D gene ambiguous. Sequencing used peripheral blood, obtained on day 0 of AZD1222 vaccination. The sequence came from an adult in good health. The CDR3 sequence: CASSLNGRYGYTF. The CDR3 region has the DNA TGTGCCAGCAGTTTAAATGGACGGTATGGCTACACCTTC.